This passage covers 8 T cell receptor beta chains from one sample sequenced in a study of metastatic and nonmetastatic thyroid tumors. With MiXCR, TCRdb reprocessed the PCR reads. Here the sample spans some 27,000 clones, 20% to 25% being singletons. All patients reached thyroid surgery having received no treatment beforehand. Sequenced sample: blood. These receptor sequences come from a male donor with papillary thyroid cancer or a benign thyroid nodule (not recorded which). Some clones in this sample may be carry-over from other donors' samples.

Notes on this clone: This may be a read error, as it is one base from a much larger clone. The V and J genes are TRBV5-1 and TRBJ2-5; D not resolved. The CDR3 is 14 residues long. Trimming shortened V by 5 bases and J by 4 bases, and 15 bases separated the two germline ends. The germline gives CDR1 SGHRS, CDR2 YFSETQ. CDR3 sequence (DNA): TGCGCCAGCAGTTGGGAAGTTCCTGCAGAGACCCAGTACTTC. The encoded protein is CASSWEVPAETQYF.

Of note for this clone: Its ends do not fully match the called genes, so a read error is possible. The rearrangement joins TRBV6-1 to TRBJ1-5; D gene ambiguous. The CDR3 has 14 amino acids. Looked up from germline, CDR1 is MNHNS and CDR2 is SASEGT. Here the CDR3 DNA reads TGTGCCAGCAGTGAGACCGATAGCAATCAGACCCAGCAATTT. Its translation is CASSETDSNQTQQF.

This clone has only a few counts. This CDR3 is also generated by other DNA sequences in the sample. The chain has TRBV12-3 or TRBV12-4 and TRBJ2-5; D perhaps matches TRBD2 (6 bases). The V and J ends lost 0 bases and 2 bases respectively, with 19 bases between them. The CDR3 runs to 18 residues. CDR3 bases: TGTGCCAGCAGTTTAGCTCTAAGGGGACTGGCGGTACAAGAGACCCAGTACTTC. Residues: CASSLALRGLAVQETQYF.

Ten or more counts support this clone. Possible read error: a much larger clone is one base away. Distinct nucleotide sequences in the sample also encode this CDR3. The chain employs TRBV15 and TRBJ1-4; TRBD1 agrees at 7 bases. V lost 4 bases, J lost 5 bases, and 10 bases stayed unmatched. Germline V gives CDR1 LNHNV, CDR2 YYDKDF (reference sequence). The length of the CDR3 is 16 residues. The CDR3 region is CATSTGTVRANEKLFF. DNA for the CDR3: TGTGCCACCAGCACTGGGACAGTTAGGGCCAATGAAAAACTGTTTTTT.

With respect to this clone: An end of the junction does not agree with germline; a read error may underlie this. The chain combines TRBV11-3 with TRBJ2-1, with a tentative D call TRBD2 (6 bases). The germline V gene encodes CDR1 SGHNT and CDR2 YENEEA. The CDR3 length is 12 residues. CDR3 DNA sequence: TGTGCCAGCAGTCGGAGGGCTTATGAGCAGTTATTC. Its translation: CASSRRAYEQLF.

In this sample, this clone turned up many times. V usage is TRBV20-1 and J usage is TRBJ2-5, with 8 bases aligning to TRBD2. There are 14 residues in the CDR3. Germline assignment: CDR1 DFQATT and CDR2 SNEGSKA (reference sequence). Trimming removed 1 base from V and 2 bases from J; junction bases left unmatched: 3. The CDR3 protein is CSARAGGRQETQYF. CDR3 in DNA: TGCAGTGCTAGAGCGGGGGGGCGTCAAGAGACCCAGTACTTC.

On this clone: At one end, the junction sequence differs from germline, possibly due to a read error. This chain uses TRBV6-5 with TRBJ1-6, with 8 bases fitting TRBD1. This CDR3 region has 15 residues. Germline CDR1 is MNHEY and CDR2 is SVGAGI. This CDR3 reads CAGSYSAQGESPLHF. The CDR3 bases are TGTGCCGGCAGTTACTCGGCACAGGGGGAATCACCCCTCCACTTT.

This clone was seen at least ten times. Different DNA sequences within this sample yield the same CDR3. This chain joins TRBV20-1 and TRBJ1-5; D gene uncertain. This CDR3 has 12 amino acids. Germline V gene sequence: CDR1 DFQATT, CDR2 SNEGSKA (reference sequence). Trimming took 2 bases from V and 4 from J, leaving 6 bases between them. The CDR3 loop is CSARQTNQPQHF. The CDR3 DNA follows: TGCAGTGCTAGACAGACAAATCAGCCCCAGCATTTT.